The sequence of this T cell receptor (beta chain) was determined in a study of OX40 agonist ivuxolimab in advanced cancers. On the study more broadly: Ivuxolimab, which patients received intravenously every 2 weeks, was dosed at 0.01 to 10 mg/kg.

Trimming shortened V by 11 bases and J by 0 bases, and 11 bases separated the two germline ends. The length of the CDR3 is 13 residues. Looked up from germline, CDR1 is SNHLY and CDR2 is FYNNEI. Clones were sequenced by immunoSEQ multiplex PCR, and TCRdb holds only the in-frame ones, with some missing. The sample has tens of thousands of clones, around 83% seen once; the top ten hold approximately 4.5%. This rearrangement joins TRBV2 to TRBJ1-5; D ambiguous. The sample in question was CD4+ or CD8+ T cells sorted from blood, obtained in a trial of the OX40 agonist ivuxolimab. This clonotype was obtained from an adult with an advanced solid tumor such as melanoma, head and neck, liver or kidney cancer. In DNA, the CDR3 is TGTGCCTACCGGACGGATAGCAATCAGCCCCAGCATTTT. It encodes CAYRTDSNQPQHF.